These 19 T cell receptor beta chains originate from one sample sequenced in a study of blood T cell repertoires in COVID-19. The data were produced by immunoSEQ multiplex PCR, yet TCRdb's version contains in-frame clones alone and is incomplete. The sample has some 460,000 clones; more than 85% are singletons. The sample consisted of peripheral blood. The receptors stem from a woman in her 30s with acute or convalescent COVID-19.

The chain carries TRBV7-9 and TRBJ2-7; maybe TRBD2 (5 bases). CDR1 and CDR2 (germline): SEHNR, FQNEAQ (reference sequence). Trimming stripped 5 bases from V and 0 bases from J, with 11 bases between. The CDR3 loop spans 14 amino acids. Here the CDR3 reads CASSAGVSSYEQYF. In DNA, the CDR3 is TGTGCCAGCAGCGCCGGGGTCAGCTCCTACGAGCAGTACTTC. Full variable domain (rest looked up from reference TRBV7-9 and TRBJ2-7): DTGVSQNPRHKITKRGQNVTFRCDPISEHNRLYWYRQTLGQGPEFLTYFQNEAQLEKSRLLSDRFSAERPKGSFSTLEIQRTEQGDSAMYLCASSAGVSSYEQYFGPGTRLTVT.

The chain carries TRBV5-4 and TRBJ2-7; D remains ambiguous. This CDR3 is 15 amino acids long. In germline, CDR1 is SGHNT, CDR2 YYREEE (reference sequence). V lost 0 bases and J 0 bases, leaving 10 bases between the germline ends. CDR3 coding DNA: TGTGCCAGCAGCTTGGAAACTTCGAGCTCCTACGAGCAGTACTTC. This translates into CASSLETSSSYEQYF.

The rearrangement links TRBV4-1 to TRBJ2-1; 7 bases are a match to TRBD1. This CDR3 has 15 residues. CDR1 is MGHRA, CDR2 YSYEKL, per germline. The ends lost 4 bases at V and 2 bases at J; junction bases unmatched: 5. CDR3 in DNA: TGCGCCAGCAGCCTACTCGGGACAGCCTACAATGAGCAGTTCTTC. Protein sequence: CASSLLGTAYNEQFF.

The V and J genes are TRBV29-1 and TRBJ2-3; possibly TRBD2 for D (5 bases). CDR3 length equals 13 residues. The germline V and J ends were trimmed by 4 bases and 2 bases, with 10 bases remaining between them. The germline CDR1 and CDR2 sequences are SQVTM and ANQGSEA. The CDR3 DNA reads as TGCAGCGTTGGAGGGCGGACCACAGATACGCAGTATTTT. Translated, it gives CSVGGRTTDTQYF.

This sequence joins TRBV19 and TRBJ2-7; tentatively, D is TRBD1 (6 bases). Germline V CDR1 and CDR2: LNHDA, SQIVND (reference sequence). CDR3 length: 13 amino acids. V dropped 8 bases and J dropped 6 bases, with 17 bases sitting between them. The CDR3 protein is CASSHGQGSEQYF. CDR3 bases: TGTGCCAGTTCCCACGGCCAGGGGAGCGAGCAGTACTTC.

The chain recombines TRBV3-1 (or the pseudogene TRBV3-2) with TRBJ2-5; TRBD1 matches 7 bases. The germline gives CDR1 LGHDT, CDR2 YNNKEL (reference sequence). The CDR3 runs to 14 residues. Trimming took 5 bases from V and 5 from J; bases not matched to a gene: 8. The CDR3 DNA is TGTGCCAGCAGCAACGAGGGGGCAGGGGAGACCCAGTACTTC. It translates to CASSNEGAGETQYF.

CDR3 sequence: CASSLLWQGTDTQYF. In nucleotides, the CDR3 is TGTGCCAGCAGCTTACTTTGGCAGGGGACAGATACGCAGTATTTT. V usage is TRBV7-2 and J usage is TRBJ2-3; TRBD1 is a possible D gene (6 bases). CDR1 SGHTA and CDR2 FQGNSA come from the germline V gene. V was cut by 2 bases and J by 3 bases, with 12 bases left in between. This CDR3 has 15 amino acids.

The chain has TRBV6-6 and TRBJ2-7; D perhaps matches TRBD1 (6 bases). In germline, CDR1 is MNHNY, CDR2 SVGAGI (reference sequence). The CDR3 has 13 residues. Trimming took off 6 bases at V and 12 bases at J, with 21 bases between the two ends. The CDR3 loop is CASRGGQGLFAYF. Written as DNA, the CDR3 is TGTGCCAGCAGAGGGGGTCAGGGTTTGTTTGCGTACTTC.

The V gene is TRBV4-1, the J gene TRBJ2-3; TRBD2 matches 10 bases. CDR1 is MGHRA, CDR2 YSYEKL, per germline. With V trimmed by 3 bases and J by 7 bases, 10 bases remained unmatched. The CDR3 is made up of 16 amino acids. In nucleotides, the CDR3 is TGCGCCAGCAGCCAGACAACTAGCGGGGCTCGGAATACGCAGTATTTT. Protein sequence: CASSQTTSGARNTQYF.

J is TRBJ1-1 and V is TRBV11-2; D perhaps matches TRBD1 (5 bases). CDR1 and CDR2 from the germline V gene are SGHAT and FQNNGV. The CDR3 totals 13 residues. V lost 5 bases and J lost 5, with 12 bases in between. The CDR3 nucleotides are TGTGCCAGCAGCCCACTCAGGGCGACTGAAGCTTTCTTT. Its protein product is CASSPLRATEAFF.

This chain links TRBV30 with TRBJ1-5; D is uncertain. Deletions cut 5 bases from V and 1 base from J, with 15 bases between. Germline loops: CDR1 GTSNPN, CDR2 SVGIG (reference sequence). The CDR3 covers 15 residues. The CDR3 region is CAWSGGWRSNQPQHF. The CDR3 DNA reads TGTGCCTGGTCAGGAGGGTGGCGGAGCAATCAGCCCCAGCATTTT.

The CDR3, as DNA: TGCGCCAGCGGACCCAGGGATCCCACTGAAGCTTTCTTT. It encodes CASGPRDPTEAFF. The chain has TRBV5-1 and TRBJ1-1; perhaps TRBD1 as D (5 bases). The V and J ends lost 7 bases and 4 bases respectively, with 14 bases between them. The length of the CDR3 is 13 residues. The germline CDR1 and CDR2 sequences are SGHRS and YFSETQ.

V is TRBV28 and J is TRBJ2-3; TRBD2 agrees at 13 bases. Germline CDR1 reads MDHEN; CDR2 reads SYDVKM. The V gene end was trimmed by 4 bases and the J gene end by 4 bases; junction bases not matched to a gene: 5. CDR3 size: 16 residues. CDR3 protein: CASSSGLAGISDTQYF. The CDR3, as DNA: TGTGCCAGCAGTTCGGGACTAGCGGGGATCTCAGATACGCAGTATTTT.

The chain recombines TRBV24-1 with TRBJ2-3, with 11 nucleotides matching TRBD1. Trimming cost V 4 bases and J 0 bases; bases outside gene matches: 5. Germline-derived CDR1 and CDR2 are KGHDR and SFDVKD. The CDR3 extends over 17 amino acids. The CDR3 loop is CATSERTGGGSTDTQYF. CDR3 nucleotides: TGTGCCACCAGTGAACGGACAGGGGGCGGCAGCACAGATACGCAGTATTTT.

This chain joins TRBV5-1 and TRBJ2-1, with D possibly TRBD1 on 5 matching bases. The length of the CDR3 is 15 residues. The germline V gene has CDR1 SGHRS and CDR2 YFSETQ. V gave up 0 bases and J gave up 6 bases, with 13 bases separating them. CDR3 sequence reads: CASSLVVGVGNEQFF. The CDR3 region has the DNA TGCGCCAGCAGCTTGGTTGTAGGGGTGGGCAATGAGCAGTTCTTC.

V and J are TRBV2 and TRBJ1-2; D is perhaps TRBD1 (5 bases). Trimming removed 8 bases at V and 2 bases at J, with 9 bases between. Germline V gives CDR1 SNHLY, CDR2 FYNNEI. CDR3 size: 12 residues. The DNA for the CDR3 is TGTGCCAGCGACCGACAGAACTATGGCTACACCTTC. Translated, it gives CASDRQNYGYTF.

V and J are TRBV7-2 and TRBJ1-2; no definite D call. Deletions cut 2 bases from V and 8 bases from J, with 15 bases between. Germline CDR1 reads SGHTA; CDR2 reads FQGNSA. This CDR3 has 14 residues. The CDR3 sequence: CASSLRQAGGGYTF. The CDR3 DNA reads TGTGCCAGCAGCTTAAGGCAGGCGGGAGGCGGCTACACCTTC.

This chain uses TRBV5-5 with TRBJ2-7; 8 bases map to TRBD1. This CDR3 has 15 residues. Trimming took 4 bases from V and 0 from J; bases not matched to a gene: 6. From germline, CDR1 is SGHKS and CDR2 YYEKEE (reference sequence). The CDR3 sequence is CASSTGQGGSYEQYF. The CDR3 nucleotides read TGTGCCAGCAGCACCGGACAGGGCGGCTCCTACGAGCAGTACTTC.

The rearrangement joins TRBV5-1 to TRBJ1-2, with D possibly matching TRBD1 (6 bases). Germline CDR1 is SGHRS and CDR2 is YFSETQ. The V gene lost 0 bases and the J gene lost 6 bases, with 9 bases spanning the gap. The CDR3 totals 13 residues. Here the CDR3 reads CASSLAGGHGYTF. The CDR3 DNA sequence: TGCGCCAGCAGCTTGGCGGGGGGCCATGGCTACACCTTC. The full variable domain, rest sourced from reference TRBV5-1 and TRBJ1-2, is KAGVTQTPRYLIKTRGQQVTLSCSPISGHRSVSWYQQTPGQGLQFLFEYFSETQRNKGNFPGRFSGRQFSNSRSEMNVSTLELGDSALYLCASSLAGGHGYTFGSGTRLTVV.